This T cell receptor (beta chain) comes out of a study of shared clonotypes between healthy human individuals. Trimming left V 8 bases short and J 2 bases short, with 16 bases between. CDR3 length equals 15 residues. Germline assignment: CDR1 SEHNR and CDR2 FQNEAQ (reference sequence). The study's findings and limits: In having few donors, the study represented limited genetic and exposure-history diversity. Estimated richness was generally greater in naive than memory subsets.

Data came from immunoSEQ multiplex PCR; TCRdb stores just in-frame clones and leaves some out. The table shows about 320,000 clones, with roughly 84% occurring only once. Note on this clone: The antigen is undetermined.

Researchers reported that CD8 memory united CD45RO+ cells with CCR7-negative CD45RA+ TemRA cells. What was sequenced was memory CD8+ T cells sorted from blood. Subset specified: CD45RO+ cells pooled with CCR7-negative TemRA cells. The sequence came from a man between 18 and 35 years old in good health. The chain combines TRBV7-9 with TRBJ2-1; TRBD1 or TRBD2 may be the D gene (5 bases each). The CDR3 region has the DNA TGTGCCAGCCTCTTGACGGGGACGGCCTACAATGAGCAGTTCTTC. This gives the protein CASLLTGTAYNEQFF.